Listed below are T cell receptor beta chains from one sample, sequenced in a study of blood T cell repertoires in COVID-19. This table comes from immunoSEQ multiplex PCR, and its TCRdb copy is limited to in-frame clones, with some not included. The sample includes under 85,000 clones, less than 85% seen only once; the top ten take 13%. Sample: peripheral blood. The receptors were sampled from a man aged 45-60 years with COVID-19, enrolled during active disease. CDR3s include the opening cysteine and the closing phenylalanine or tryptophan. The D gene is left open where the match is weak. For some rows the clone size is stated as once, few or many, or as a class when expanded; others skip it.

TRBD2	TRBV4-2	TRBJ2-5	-	CASSQSGEETQYF	TGTGCCAGCAGCCAGAGCGGGGAAGAGACCCAGTACTTC
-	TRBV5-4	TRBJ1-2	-	CASSPGRRNTYGYTF	TGTGCCAGCAGCCCCGGACGGAGGAATACGTATGGCTACACCTTC
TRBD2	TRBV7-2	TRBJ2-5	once	CASSGGGPKTQYF	TGTGCCAGCAGCGGCGGGGGGCCAAAGACCCAGTACTTC
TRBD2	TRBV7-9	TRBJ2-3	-	CASSPRKAGVGDTQYF	TGTGCCAGCAGCCCAAGAAAAGCGGGGGTGGGAGATACGCAGTATTTT
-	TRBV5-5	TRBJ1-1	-	CASGGPPNTEAFF	TGTGCCAGCGGTGGGCCCCCAAACACTGAAGCTTTCTTT
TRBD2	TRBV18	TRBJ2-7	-	CASSPDQTSREQYF	TGTGCCAGCTCACCAGACCAGACTAGCCGCGAGCAGTACTTC
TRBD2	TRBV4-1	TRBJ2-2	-	CASSPGLAGAGELFF	TGCGCCAGCAGCCCGGGACTAGCGGGGGCCGGGGAGCTGTTTTTT
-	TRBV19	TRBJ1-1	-	CASSITEGTEAFF	TGTGCCAGTAGTATAACCGAGGGCACTGAAGCTTTCTTT
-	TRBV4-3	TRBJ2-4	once	CASSQDRGVGQYF	TGCGCCAGCAGCCAAGATAGGGGCGTGGGTCAGTACTTC
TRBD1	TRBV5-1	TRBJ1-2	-	CASSGTGSAYGYTF	TGCGCCAGCAGCGGGACAGGGTCGGCCTATGGCTACACCTTC
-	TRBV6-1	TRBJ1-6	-	CASSERWDSPLHF	TGTGCCAGCAGTGAGCGGTGGGATTCACCCCTCCACTTT
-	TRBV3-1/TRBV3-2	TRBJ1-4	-	CASSLRAQNEKLFF	TGTGCCAGCAGCCTGCGGGCTCAAAATGAAAAACTGTTTTTT
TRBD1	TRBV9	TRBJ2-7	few	CASSEGTGWSAVQYF	TGTGCCAGCAGCGAAGGGACAGGCTGGTCTGCAGTGCAGTACTTC
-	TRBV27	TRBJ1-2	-	CASRPVPGQGYGYTF	TGTGCCAGCAGACCCGTGCCCGGGCAGGGCTATGGCTACACCTTC
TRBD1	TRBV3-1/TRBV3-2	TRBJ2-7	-	CASSQDDRGAQYF	TGTGCCAGCAGCCAAGATGACAGGGGGGCGCAGTACTTC
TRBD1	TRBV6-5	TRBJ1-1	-	CASSYGTAPNTEAFF	TGTGCCAGCAGTTACGGGACAGCCCCGAACACTGAAGCTTTCTTT
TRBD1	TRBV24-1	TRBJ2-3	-	CATSTGADTQYF	TGTGCCACCAGTACAGGGGCAGATACGCAGTATTTT
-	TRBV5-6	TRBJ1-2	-	CASSWGGRANYGYTF	TGTGCCAGCAGCTGGGGGGGGAGAGCTAACTATGGCTACACCTTC
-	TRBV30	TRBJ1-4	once	CAWTQGDNEKLFF	TGTGCCTGGACGCAGGGCGATAATGAAAAACTGTTTTTT
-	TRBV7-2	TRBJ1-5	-	CASSLLGGENQPQHF	TGTGCCAGCAGCTTACTAGGGGGTGAGAATCAGCCCCAGCATTTT
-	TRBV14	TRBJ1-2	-	CASTRTPGSLYGYTF	TGTGCCAGCACCCGAACACCGGGGTCTCTTTATGGCTACACCTTC
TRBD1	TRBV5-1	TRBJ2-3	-	CASSAGTGRTDTQYF	TGCGCCAGCAGCGCCGGGACAGGGAGGACAGATACGCAGTATTTT
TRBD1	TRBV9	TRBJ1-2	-	CASSPDQGAYYGYTF	TGTGCCAGCAGCCCCGACCAGGGGGCATACTATGGCTACACCTTC
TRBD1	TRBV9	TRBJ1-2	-	CASSVQEGAGGYTF	TGTGCCAGCAGCGTCCAAGAGGGGGCAGGGGGCTACACCTTC
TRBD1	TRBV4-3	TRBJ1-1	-	CASSPEGAWTEAFF	TGCGCCAGCAGCCCCGAGGGGGCTTGGACTGAAGCTTTCTTT
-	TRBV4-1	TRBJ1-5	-	CASSQDRSDFFRQPQHF	TGCGCCAGCAGCCAAGACCGGAGCGATTTCTTTCGTCAGCCCCAGCATTTT
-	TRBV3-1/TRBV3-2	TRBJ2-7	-	CASSPRDYYEQYF	TGTGCCAGCAGCCCTAGAGATTACTACGAGCAGTACTTC
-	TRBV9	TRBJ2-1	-	CASSVASTQNEQFF	TGTGCCAGCAGCGTAGCCTCGACACAGAATGAGCAGTTCTTC
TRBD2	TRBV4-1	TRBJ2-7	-	CASSQTSGGALEQYF	TGCGCCAGCAGCCAGACTAGCGGGGGGGCTCTCGAGCAGTACTTC
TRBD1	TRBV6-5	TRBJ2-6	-	CASSTRGYGANVLTF	TGTGCCAGCAGTACCAGGGGGTACGGGGCCAACGTCCTGACTTTC
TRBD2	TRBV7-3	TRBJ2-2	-	CASSASGGAGTGELFF	TGTGCCAGCAGCGCTAGCGGGGGGGCCGGCACCGGGGAGCTGTTTTTT
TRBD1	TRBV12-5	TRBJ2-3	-	CASGPGQGGTDTQYF	TGTGCTAGTGGGCCCGGACAGGGAGGCACAGATACGCAGTATTTT
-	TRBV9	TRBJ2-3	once	CASSPEASTDTQYF	TGTGCCAGCAGCCCGGAAGCTAGTACAGATACGCAGTATTTT
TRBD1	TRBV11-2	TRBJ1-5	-	CASSLGTGGRQPQHF	TGTGCCAGCAGCTTAGGGACAGGGGGCAGGCAGCCCCAGCATTTT
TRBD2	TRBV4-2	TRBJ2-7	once	CASSQEGSGISYEQYF	TGTGCCAGCAGCCAAGAGGGTAGCGGGATTTCCTACGAGCAGTACTTC
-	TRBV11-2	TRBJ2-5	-	CASSRLQGSGGETQYF	TGTGCCAGCAGCCGACTACAGGGATCAGGCGGAGAGACCCAGTACTTC
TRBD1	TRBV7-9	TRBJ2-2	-	CASSLGPDRVGELFF	TGTGCCAGCAGCTTAGGGCCTGACAGGGTCGGGGAGCTGTTTTTT
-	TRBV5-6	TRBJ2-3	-	CASTPRQRISTDTQYF	TGTGCCAGCACCCCCAGACAGAGGATTAGCACAGATACGCAGTATTTT
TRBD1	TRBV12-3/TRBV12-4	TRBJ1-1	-	CASSPGTGVAFF	TGTGCCAGCAGTCCCGGGACAGGGGTGGCTTTCTTT
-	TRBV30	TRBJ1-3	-	CAWQGSSSGNTIYF	TGTGCCTGGCAGGGAAGCTCCTCTGGAAACACCATATATTTT
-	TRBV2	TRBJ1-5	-	CASKRGGGSRNQPQHF	TGTGCCAGCAAACGCGGGGGGGGGTCGCGCAATCAGCCCCAGCATTTT
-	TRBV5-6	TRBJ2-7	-	CASSYNYEQYF	TGTGCCAGCAGCTATAACTACGAGCAGTACTTC
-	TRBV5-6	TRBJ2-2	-	CASSWGTRSNTGELFF	TGTGCCAGCAGCTGGGGGACACGCTCGAACACCGGGGAGCTGTTTTTT
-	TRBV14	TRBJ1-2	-	CASSLDSNNGYTF	TGTGCCAGCAGCCTTGACAGCAACAATGGCTACACCTTC